Below, one T cell receptor (beta chain) is given with its context. Its specificity is not known. CD4+ cell separation produced CD45RA+ naive and CD45RA-negative memory subsets. Produced via immunoSEQ multiplex PCR; TCRdb's table is partial and in-frame only. The data hold millions of clones, with approximately 90% observed a single time. This specimen comes from a study of shared clonotypes between healthy human individuals. In the study overall: The people who gave samples were two women and a few men aged 18 to 49. Broader study findings: Shared clonotypes: 4.5% to 5% naive CD4, roughly 3.8% naive CD8, less than 2.5% memory CD4, approximately 0.37% memory CD8. In the sorted subsets, rarefaction showed sequencing was incomplete despite large depth.

Sequenced sample: naive CD4+ T cells sorted from blood. Sample subset: CD45RA+ positively selected. This TCR was recovered from a young man in good health.

The CDR3 DNA reads as TGTGCCAGTAGTTTGGGGACTAACTCCTACGAGCAGTACTTC. As protein: CASSLGTNSYEQYF. The chain employs TRBV19 and TRBJ2-7; the match to TRBD2 covers 7 bases. CDR1 is LNHDA and CDR2 is SQIVND in the germline V gene (reference sequence). This CDR3 contains 14 residues. The V and J ends lost 5 bases and 0 bases, in that order; junction bases with no gene match: 4.